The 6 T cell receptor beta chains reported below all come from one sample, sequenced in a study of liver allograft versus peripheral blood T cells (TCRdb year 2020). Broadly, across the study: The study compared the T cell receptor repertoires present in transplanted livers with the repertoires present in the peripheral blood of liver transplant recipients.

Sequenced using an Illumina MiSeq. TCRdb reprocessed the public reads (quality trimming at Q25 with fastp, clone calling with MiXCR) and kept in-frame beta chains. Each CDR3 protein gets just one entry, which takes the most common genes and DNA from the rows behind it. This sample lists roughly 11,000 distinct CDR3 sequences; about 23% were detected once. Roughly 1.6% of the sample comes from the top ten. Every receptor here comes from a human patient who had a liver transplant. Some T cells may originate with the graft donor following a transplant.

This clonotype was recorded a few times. The DNA of the CDR3 is TGTGCCAGCATTCTTATGGGGTCCACTGAAGCTTTCTTT. Amino acid sequence: CASILMGSTEAFF. This rearrangement joins TRBV12-3 or TRBV12-4 to TRBJ1-1, with D unclear. The CDR3 has 13 amino acids. V shed 7 bases and J shed 4 bases, with 13 bases lying between them.

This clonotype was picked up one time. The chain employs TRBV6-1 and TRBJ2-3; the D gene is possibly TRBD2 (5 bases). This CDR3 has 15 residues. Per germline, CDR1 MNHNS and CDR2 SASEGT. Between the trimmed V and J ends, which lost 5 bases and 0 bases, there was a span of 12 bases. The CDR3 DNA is TGTGCCAGCAGTCCTGCCGGGGAGAGCACAGATACGCAGTATTTT. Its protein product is CASSPAGESTDTQYF.

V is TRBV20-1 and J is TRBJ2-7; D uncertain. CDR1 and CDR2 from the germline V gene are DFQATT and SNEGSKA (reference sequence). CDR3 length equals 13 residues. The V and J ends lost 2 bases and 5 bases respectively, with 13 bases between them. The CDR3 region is CSARYRVSNEQYF. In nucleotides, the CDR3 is TGCAGTGCTAGATATAGGGTCTCGAACGAGCAGTACTTC.

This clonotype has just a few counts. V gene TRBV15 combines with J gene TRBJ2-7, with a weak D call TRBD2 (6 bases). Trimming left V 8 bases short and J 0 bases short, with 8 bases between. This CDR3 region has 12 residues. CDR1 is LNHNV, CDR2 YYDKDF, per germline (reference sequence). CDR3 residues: CATRDSSYEQYF. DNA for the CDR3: TGTGCCACCCGGGACTCCTCCTACGAGCAGTACTTC.

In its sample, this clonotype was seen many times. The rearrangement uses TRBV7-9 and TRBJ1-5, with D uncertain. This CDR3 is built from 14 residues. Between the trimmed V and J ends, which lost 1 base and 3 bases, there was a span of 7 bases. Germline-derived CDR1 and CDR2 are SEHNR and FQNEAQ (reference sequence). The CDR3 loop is CASSLGGNNQPQHF. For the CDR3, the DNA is TGTGCCAGCAGCTTAGGGGGAAACAATCAGCCCCAGCATTTT.

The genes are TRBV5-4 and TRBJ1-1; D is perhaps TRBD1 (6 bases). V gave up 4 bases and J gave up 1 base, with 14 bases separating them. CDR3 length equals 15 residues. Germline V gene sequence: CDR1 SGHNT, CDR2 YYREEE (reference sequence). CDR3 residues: CASSRGNRANTEAFF. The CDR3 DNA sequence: TGTGCCAGCAGCCGGGGGAACAGGGCGAACACTGAAGCTTTCTTT. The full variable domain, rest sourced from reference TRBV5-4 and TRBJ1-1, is ETGVTQSPTHLIKTRGQQVTLRCSSQSGHNTVSWYQQALGQGPQFIFQYYREEENGRGNFPPRFSGLQFPNYSSELNVNALELDDSALYLCASSRGNRANTEAFFGQGTRLTVV.